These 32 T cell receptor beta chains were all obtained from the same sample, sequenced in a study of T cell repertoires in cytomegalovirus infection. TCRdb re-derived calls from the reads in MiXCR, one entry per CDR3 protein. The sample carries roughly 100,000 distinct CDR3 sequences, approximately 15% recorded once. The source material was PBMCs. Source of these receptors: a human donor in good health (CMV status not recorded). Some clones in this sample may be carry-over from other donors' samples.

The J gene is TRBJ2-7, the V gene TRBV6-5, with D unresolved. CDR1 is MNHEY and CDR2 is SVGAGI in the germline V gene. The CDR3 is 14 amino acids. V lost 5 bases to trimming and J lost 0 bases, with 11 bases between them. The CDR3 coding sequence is TGTGCCAGCAGTACCCCGGGCCTCTCCTACGAGCAGTACTTC. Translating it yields CASSTPGLSYEQYF.

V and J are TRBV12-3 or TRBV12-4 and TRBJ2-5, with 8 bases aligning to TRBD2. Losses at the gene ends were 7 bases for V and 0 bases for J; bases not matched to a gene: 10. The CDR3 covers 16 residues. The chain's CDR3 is CASKELQAGDQETQYF. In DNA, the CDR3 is TGTGCCAGCAAAGAATTGCAAGCGGGGGACCAAGAGACCCAGTACTTC.

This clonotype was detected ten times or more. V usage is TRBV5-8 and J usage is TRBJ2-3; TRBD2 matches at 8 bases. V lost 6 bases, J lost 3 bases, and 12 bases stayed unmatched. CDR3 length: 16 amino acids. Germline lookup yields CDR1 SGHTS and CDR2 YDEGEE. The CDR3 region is CASNTRLAGSTDTQYF. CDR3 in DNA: TGTGCCAGCAACACCAGATTAGCGGGGTCGACAGATACGCAGTATTTT.

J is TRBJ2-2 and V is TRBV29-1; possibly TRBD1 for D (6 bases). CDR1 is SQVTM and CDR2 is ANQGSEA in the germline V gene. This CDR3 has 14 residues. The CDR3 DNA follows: TGCAGTATTCCGGGACACCTAAACACCGGGGAGCTGTTTTTT. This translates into CSIPGHLNTGELFF.

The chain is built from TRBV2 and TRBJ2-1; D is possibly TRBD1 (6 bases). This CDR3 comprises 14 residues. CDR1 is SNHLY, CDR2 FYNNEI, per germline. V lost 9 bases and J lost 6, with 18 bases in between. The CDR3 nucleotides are TGTGCCAGTCGTACCGGGACAAATCTCAATGAGCAGTTCTTC. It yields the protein CASRTGTNLNEQFF.

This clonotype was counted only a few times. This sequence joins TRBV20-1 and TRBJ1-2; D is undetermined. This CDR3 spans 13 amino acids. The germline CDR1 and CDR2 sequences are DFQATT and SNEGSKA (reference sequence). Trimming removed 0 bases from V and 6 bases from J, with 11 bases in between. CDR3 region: CSARDPLIDGYTF. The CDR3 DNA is TGCAGTGCTAGAGATCCTCTGATAGATGGCTACACCTTC.

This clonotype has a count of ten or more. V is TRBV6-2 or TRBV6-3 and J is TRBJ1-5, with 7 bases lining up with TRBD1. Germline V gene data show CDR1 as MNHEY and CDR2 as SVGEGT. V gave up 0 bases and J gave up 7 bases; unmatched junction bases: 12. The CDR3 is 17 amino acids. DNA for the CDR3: TGTGCCAGCAGTTACTCGATAACAGGGGCCGAATGGCAGCCCCAGCATTTT. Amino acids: CASSYSITGAEWQPQHF.

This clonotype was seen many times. CDR3 sequence: CASSLGLAGVLGANVLTF. In DNA form, the CDR3 reads TGTGCCAGCAGCTTGGGACTAGCGGGCGTATTGGGGGCCAACGTCCTGACTTTC. The chain employs TRBV9 and TRBJ2-6; 12 nucleotides line up with TRBD2. Germline CDR1 is SGDLS and CDR2 is YYNGEE. The trim removed 4 bases at V and 4 bases at J, leaving 9 bases unmatched. There are 18 residues in the CDR3.

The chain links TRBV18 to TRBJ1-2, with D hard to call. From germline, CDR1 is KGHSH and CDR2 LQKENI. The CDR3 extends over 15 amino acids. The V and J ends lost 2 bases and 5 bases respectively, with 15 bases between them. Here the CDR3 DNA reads TGTGCCAGCTCACCAGTCAGCAGCAGTCCGTATGGCTACACCTTC. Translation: CASSPVSSSPYGYTF.

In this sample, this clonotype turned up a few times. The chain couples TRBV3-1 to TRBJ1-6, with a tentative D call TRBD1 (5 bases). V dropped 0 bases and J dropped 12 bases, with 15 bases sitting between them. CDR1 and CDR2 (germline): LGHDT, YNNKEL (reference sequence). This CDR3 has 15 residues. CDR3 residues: CASSQDLGHFGPLHF. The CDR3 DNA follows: TGTGCCAGCAGCCAAGATCTGGGGCACTTCGGACCCCTCCACTTT.

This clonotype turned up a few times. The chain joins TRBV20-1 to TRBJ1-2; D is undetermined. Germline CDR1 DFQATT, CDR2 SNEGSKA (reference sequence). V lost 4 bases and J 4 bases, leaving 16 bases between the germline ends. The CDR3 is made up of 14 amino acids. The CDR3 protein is CSATTDRGPYGYTF. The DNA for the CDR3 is TGCAGTGCTACCACCGATAGAGGTCCCTATGGCTACACCTTC.

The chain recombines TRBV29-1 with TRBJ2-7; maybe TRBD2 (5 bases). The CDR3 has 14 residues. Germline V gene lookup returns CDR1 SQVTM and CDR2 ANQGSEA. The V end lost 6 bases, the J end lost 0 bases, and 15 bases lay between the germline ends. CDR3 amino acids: CSVPTDFSSYEQYF. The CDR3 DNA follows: TGCAGCGTACCGACGGACTTCAGCTCCTACGAGCAGTACTTC.

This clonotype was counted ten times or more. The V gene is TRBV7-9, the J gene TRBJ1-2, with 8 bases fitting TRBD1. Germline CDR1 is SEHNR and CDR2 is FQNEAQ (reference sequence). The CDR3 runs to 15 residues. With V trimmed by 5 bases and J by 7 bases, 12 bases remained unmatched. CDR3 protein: CASSRLGQDRTGYTF. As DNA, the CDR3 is TGTGCCAGCAGCCGATTGGGACAGGACAGAACTGGCTACACCTTC.

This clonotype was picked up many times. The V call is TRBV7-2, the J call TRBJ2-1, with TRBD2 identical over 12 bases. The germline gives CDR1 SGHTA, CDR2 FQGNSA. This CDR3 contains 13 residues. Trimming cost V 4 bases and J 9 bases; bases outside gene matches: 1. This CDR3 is CASSSTSGGEQFF. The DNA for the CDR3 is TGTGCCAGCAGCTCGACTAGCGGGGGTGAGCAGTTCTTC.

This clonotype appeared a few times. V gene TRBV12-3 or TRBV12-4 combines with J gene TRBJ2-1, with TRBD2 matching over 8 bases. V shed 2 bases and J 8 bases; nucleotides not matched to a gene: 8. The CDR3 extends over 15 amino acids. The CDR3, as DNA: TGTGCCAGCAGTTTAACGGGGGGGGCTACCTATGAGCAGTTCTTC. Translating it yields CASSLTGGATYEQFF.

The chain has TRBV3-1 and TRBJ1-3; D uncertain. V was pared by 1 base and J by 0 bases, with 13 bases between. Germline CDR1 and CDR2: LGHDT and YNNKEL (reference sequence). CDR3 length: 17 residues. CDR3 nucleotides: TGTGCCAGCAGCCAAGGCGAGTTGAGCCTCTCTGGAAACACCATATATTTT. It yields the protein CASSQGELSLSGNTIYF.

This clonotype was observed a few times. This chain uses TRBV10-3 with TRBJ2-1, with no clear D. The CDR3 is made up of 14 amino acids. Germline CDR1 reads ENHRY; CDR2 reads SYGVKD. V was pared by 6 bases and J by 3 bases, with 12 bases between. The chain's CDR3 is CAIRNGGDYNEQFF. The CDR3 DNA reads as TGTGCCATCAGGAATGGCGGAGACTACAATGAGCAGTTCTTC.

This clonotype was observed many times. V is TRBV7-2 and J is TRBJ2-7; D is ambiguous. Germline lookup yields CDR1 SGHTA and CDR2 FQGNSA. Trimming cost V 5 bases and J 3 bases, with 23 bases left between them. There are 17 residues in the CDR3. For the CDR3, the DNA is TGTGCCAGCAGCCATGGTTTGGGCAGGCCTATATACTACGAGCAGTACTTC. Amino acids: CASSHGLGRPIYYEQYF.

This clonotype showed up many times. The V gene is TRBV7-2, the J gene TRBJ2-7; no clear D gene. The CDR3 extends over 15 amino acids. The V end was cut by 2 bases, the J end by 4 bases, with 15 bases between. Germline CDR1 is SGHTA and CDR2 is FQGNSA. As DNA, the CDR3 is TGTGCCAGCAGCTTATTGCGCGACAAACTTTACGAGCAGTACTTC. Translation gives CASSLLRDKLYEQYF.

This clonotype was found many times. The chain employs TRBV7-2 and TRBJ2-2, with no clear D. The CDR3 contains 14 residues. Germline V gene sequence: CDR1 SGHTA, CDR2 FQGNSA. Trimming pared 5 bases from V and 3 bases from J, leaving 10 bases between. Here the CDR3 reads CASSQGSDTGELFF. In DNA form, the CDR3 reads TGTGCCAGCAGCCAAGGGTCCGACACCGGGGAGCTGTTTTTT.

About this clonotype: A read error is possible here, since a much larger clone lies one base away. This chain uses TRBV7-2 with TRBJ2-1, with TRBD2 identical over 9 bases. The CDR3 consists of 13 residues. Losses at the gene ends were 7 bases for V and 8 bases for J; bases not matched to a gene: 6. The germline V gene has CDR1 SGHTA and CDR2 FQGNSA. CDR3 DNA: TGTGCCAGCACCCCGCGGGGGGGCGATGAGCAGTTCTTC. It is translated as CASTPRGGDEQFF.

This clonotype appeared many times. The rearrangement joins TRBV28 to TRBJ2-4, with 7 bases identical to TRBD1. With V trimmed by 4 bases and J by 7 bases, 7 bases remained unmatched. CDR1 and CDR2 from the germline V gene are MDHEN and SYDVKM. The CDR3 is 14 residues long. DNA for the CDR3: TGTGCCAGCAGTTCCATGACAGGGTATAACATTCAGTACTTC. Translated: CASSSMTGYNIQYF.

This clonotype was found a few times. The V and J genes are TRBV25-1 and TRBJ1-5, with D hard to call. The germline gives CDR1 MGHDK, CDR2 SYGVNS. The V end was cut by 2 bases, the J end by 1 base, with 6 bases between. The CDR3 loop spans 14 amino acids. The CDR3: CASSESGSNQPQHF. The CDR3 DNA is TGTGCCAGCAGTGAAAGTGGGAGCAATCAGCCCCAGCATTTT.

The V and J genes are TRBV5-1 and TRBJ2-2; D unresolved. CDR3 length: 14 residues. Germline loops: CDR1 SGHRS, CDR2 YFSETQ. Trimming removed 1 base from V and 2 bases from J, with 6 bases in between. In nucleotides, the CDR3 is TGCGCCAGCAGCTTGTTCAGAAACACCGGGGAGCTGTTTTTT. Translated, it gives CASSLFRNTGELFF.

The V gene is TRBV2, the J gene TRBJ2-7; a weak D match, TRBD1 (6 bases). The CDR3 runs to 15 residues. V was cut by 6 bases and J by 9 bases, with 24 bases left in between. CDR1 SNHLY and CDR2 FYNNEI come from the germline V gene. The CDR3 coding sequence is TGTGCCAGCAGGGGAACTCGGGACACGGAGATTGGGCAGTACTTC. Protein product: CASRGTRDTEIGQYF.

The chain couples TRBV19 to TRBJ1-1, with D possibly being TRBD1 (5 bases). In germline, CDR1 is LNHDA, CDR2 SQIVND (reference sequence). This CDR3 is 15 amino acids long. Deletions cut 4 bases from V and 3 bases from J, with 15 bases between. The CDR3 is CASSRNQGAYTEAFF. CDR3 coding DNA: TGTGCCAGTAGTAGGAACCAAGGGGCCTACACTGAAGCTTTCTTT.

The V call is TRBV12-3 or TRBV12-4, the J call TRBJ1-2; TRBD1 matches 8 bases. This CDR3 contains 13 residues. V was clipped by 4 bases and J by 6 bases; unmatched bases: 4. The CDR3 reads CASSSAGGNGYTF. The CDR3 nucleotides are TGTGCCAGCAGTTCGGCAGGGGGCAATGGCTACACCTTC.

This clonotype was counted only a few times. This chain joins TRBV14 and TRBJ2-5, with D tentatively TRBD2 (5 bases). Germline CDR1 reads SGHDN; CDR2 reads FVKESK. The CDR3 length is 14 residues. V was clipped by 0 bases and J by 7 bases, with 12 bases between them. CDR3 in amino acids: CASSQDPTGRTQYF. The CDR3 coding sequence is TGTGCCAGCAGCCAAGATCCTACGGGGAGGACCCAGTACTTC.

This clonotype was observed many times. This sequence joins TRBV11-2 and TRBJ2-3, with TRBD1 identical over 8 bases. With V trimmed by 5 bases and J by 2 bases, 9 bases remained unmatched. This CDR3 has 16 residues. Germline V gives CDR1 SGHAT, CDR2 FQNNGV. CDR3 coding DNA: TGTGCCAGCAGCGGCCCGGGACAGGCCTACACAGATACGCAGTATTTT. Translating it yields CASSGPGQAYTDTQYF.

The CDR3 here is CASSLVAGYGYTF. Here the CDR3 DNA reads TGCGCCAGCAGCTTGGTGGCAGGGTATGGCTACACCTTC. The chain couples TRBV5-1 to TRBJ1-2, with TRBD1 as a possible D gene (5 bases). CDR1 is SGHRS, CDR2 YFSETQ, per germline. Between the trimmed V and J ends, which lost 0 bases and 5 bases, there was a span of 8 bases. This CDR3 contains 13 residues.

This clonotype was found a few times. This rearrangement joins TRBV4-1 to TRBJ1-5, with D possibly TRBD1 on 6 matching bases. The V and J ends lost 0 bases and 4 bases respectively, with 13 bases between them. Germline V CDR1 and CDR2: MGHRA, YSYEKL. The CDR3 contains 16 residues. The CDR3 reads CASSQDVTGRNQPQHF. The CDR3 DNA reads TGCGCCAGCAGCCAAGATGTTACAGGGAGGAATCAGCCCCAGCATTTT.

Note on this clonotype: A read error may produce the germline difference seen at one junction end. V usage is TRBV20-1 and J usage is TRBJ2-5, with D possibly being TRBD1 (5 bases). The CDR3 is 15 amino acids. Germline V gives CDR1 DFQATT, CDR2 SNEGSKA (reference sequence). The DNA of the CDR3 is TGCAGTGCTAAACCCCCACAGGTGACCCAAGAGACTCAGTACTTC. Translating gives CSAKPPQVTQETQYF.